These T cell receptor beta chains were read from a single sample in a study of blood T cell repertoires in COVID-19. Measured with immunoSEQ multiplex PCR; TCRdb has only the in-frame clones, and not every one. In the table there are tens of thousands of clones, about nine tenths of which are singletons. Sample: peripheral blood. Every receptor here comes from a man aged 55 to 70 with COVID-19, enrolled during active disease. The CDR3 runs from the conserved cysteine through the conserved F or W. D genes are given only for firm matches. Size tells how often a clone was seen (once, few, many) or the class of an expanded clone, and some rows leave it out.

>TRBJ2-1|TRBD2|TRBV3-1/TRBV3-2|15|.
TGTGCCAGCAGCCCAGACATTTGGCGGGAGGTGGAGCAGTTCTTC
CASSPDIWREVEQFF
>TRBJ2-7|TRBD1|TRBV5-1|15|.
TGCGCCAGCAGCTTGGCAGGACAGGGGTTCTACGAGCAGTACTTC
CASSLAGQGFYEQYF
>TRBJ1-6|TRBD1|TRBV6-5|16|.
TGTGCCAGCAGTTCGATCCTTGGGACAGGGAATTCACCCCTCCACTTT
CASSSILGTGNSPLHF
>TRBJ2-7|TRBD2|TRBV4-1|16|.
TGCGCCAGCAGCCAAGATTTAGCGGGAGGCTCCTACGAGCAGTACTTC
CASSQDLAGGSYEQYF
>TRBJ2-7|.|TRBV10-3|11|once
TGTGCCATCTCGTTTGGCCACGAGCAGTACTTC
CAISFGHEQYF
>TRBJ2-5|.|TRBV14|15|once
TGTGCCAGCAGCCGAGTCCAGGGTCTTGAAGAGACCCAGTACTTC
CASSRVQGLEETQYF
>TRBJ2-2|TRBD2|TRBV5-4|15|.
TGTGCCAGCAGCCCTAGCGGGAGACCTACCGGGGAGCTGTTTTTT
CASSPSGRPTGELFF
>TRBJ1-2|.|TRBV28|13|.
TGTGCCAGCAAGCTTACAGACAACTATGGCTACACCTTC
CASKLTDNYGYTF
>TRBJ2-7|TRBD1|TRBV28|13|.
TGTGCCAGCAGTGAGGGACAGGGGTACGAGCAGTACTTC
CASSEGQGYEQYF
>TRBJ2-1|TRBD1|TRBV18|15|once
TGTGCCAGCTCACCACTGGGACAGGGTCAAAATGAGCAGTTCTTC
CASSPLGQGQNEQFF
>TRBJ2-7|TRBD2|TRBV28|14|.
TGTGCCAGCCGGGAGGCGGGAAGCTCCTACGAGCAGTACTTC
CASREAGSSYEQYF
>TRBJ2-3|.|TRBV5-1|13|.
TGCGCCAGCAGTGTCCTTAGCACAGATACGCAGTATTTT
CASSVLSTDTQYF
>TRBJ1-2|.|TRBV4-3|16|.
TGCGCCAGCAGCCAGGGCCGGTATGCCGACCCAGATGGCTACACCTTC
CASSQGRYADPDGYTF
>TRBJ2-7|.|TRBV5-4|16|.
TGTGCCAGCAGCTTGGAGGGCGGGATGAGCTCCTACGAGCAGTACTTC
CASSLEGGMSSYEQYF
>TRBJ2-7|TRBD1|TRBV23-1|15|.
TGCGCCAGCAGTCAATCGGGGACAGGGTTCGACGAGCAGTACTTC
CASSQSGTGFDEQYF
>TRBJ2-1|TRBD2|TRBV5-1|15|.
TGCGCCAGCAGCGGTTCTAGCGGGAGAATGGATGAGCAGTTCTTC
CASSGSSGRMDEQFF
>TRBJ1-2|.|TRBV11-3|16|.
TGTGCCAGCAGCTTAGACCCGGGACGGGGGGGAGATGGCTACACCTTC
CASSLDPGRGGDGYTF
>TRBJ2-7|.|TRBV6-5|13|few
TGTGCCAGCAGTCCGGACTTGTCCTACGAGCAGTACTTC
CASSPDLSYEQYF
>TRBJ1-5|.|TRBV6-1|14|.
TGTGCCAGCAGTGAAGCGGCCGTAAATCAGCCCCAGCATTTT
CASSEAAVNQPQHF
>TRBJ1-2|.|TRBV6-4|15|once
TGTGCCAGCAGTGACGTTGGGGAGGGACGTGGTGGCTACACCTTC
CASSDVGEGRGGYTF
>TRBJ2-1|.|TRBV30|17|.
TGTGCCTGGAGTCACGTGCACCGGGAATCTCCCTACAATGAGCAGTTCTTC
CAWSHVHRESPYNEQFF
>TRBJ2-7|TRBD1|TRBV11-3|13|few
TGTGCCAGCAGAACCCAGGGGGCGAACGAGCAGTACTTC
CASRTQGANEQYF